This T cell receptor (beta chain) was recorded in a study of cytomegalovirus exposure and HLA in healthy donors. The overall study: Clustering assigned 81% of the roughly 430 genotyped donors to the Caucasian-associated ancestry cluster.

Germline values: CDR1 SGHTA, CDR2 FQGNSA. V was pared by 5 bases and J by 0 bases, with 6 bases of the junction left unmatched. CDR3 length: 16 amino acids. The primer mix had 60 Vbeta and 13 Jbeta primers. Libraries were prepared by immunoSEQ multiplex PCR; TCRdb keeps only in-frame clonotypes and omits some of them. Here the sample spans 110,000 or so clones, around 68% being singletons. When sampled, the donors appeared nominally healthy, though they likely had unrecorded immune exposures. Concerning this clone: What it binds is unknown.

The study's findings and limits: It was reported that TCR beta sequences correctly inferred the HLA-A and HLA-B alleles for most subjects.

Sequencing was done on a sample of PBMCs. The genes are TRBV7-2 and TRBJ1-5; 8 nucleotides match TRBD1. This TCR was sampled from a woman aged 50 to 65 in good health and CMV-seropositive. The CDR3 loop is CASSQGGTGSNQPQHF. CDR3 nucleotides: TGTGCCAGCAGCCAAGGGGGGACAGGTAGCAATCAGCCCCAGCATTTT. The full variable domain, in which reference TRBV7-2 and TRBJ1-5 provide the parts outside the CDR3, is GAGVSQSPSNKVTEKGKDVELRCDPISGHTALYWYRQSLGQGLEFLIYFQGNSAPDKSGLPSDRFSAERTGGSVSTLTIQRTQQEDSAVYLCASSQGGTGSNQPQHFGDGTRLSIL.